The next 29 T cell receptor beta chains were all read from a single sample in a study of T-cell reconstitution after alpha-beta-depleted transplantation in children. It was with unique molecular identifiers that the TCRbeta library was prepared. MiXCR was run by TCRdb on the PCR reads, yielding one entry per CDR3 protein. The sample has some 460,000 distinct CDR3 sequences; 15% to 20% are singletons. The specimen comprised PBMCs, mostly from graft donor cells, sampled 360 days after TCRalphabeta/CD19-depleted stem cell transplant. Every receptor here comes from a boy in the first two years of life who had a stem cell transplant for Wiskott-Aldrich syndrome, so the T cells may come from the graft donor.

The genes are TRBV18 and TRBJ1-5; D is ambiguous. The CDR3 is 14 amino acids. Germline CDR1 reads KGHSH; CDR2 reads LQKENI. Trimming pared 6 bases from V and 1 base from J, leaving 10 bases between. The CDR3 protein is CASSTGLSNQPQHF. CDR3 coding DNA: TGTGCCAGCTCCACCGGCCTAAGCAATCAGCCCCAGCATTTT.

The chain is built from TRBV5-1 and TRBJ1-5; D is unclear. The CDR3 totals 13 residues. Germline V gives CDR1 SGHRS, CDR2 YFSETQ. V was cut by 4 bases and J by 1 base, with 6 bases left in between. This CDR3 is CASSPQSNQPQHF. CDR3 nucleotide sequence: TGCGCCAGCAGCCCTCAAAGCAATCAGCCCCAGCATTTT. Filled out from reference TRBV5-1 and TRBJ1-5, the complete variable domain reads KAGVTQTPRYLIKTRGQQVTLSCSPISGHRSVSWYQQTPGQGLQFLFEYFSETQRNKGNFPGRFSGRQFSNSRSEMNVSTLELGDSALYLCASSPQSNQPQHFGDGTRLSIL.

V gene TRBV12-3 or TRBV12-4 combines with J gene TRBJ2-5; the D call may be TRBD1 or TRBD2 (6 bases each). The CDR3 has 16 amino acids. Trimming left V 6 bases short and J 4 bases short, with 21 bases between. The chain's CDR3 is CASRPRGGKGGETQYF. For the CDR3, the DNA is TGTGCCAGCAGACCCAGGGGCGGCAAGGGAGGAGAGACCCAGTACTTC.

The genes are TRBV6-5 and TRBJ1-6, with D unresolved. The CDR3 totals 15 residues. Trimming pared 4 bases from V and 6 bases from J, leaving 13 bases between. The germline CDR1 and CDR2 sequences are MNHEY and SVGAGI. The CDR3 sequence: CASSLTRLLNSPLHF. DNA of the CDR3: TGTGCCAGCAGTTTGACCCGGCTCCTTAATTCACCCCTCCACTTT.

The chain employs TRBV11-2 and TRBJ2-1; 13 bases line up with TRBD2. CDR3 size: 16 residues. Germline loops: CDR1 SGHAT, CDR2 FQNNGV. With 4 bases clipped from V and 7 bases from J, the junction kept 7 bases outside the gene matches. CDR3 sequence: CASSSGLAGMLNEQFF. The CDR3 DNA reads as TGTGCCAGCAGCTCGGGACTAGCGGGAATGTTGAATGAGCAGTTCTTC.

The chain has TRBV5-1 and TRBJ1-2; D is unresolved. The CDR3 loop spans 16 amino acids. V lost 0 bases and J 6 bases, leaving 18 bases between the germline ends. CDR1 is SGHRS and CDR2 is YFSETQ in the germline V gene. CDR3 coding DNA: TGCGCCAGCAGCTTGGGCGGCCTCGGTCCCTACCATGGCTACACCTTC. Translating gives CASSLGGLGPYHGYTF.

In its sample, this clonotype was seen a few times. This chain links TRBV18 with TRBJ2-7; tentative D call: TRBD2 (6 bases). The V end was cut by 4 bases, the J end by 2 bases, with 12 bases between. Germline lookup yields CDR1 KGHSH and CDR2 LQKENI. The CDR3 is 14 amino acids. The CDR3 region has the DNA TGTGCCAGCTCACTCCACGGGGGACCCTACGAGCAGTACTTC. The encoded protein is CASSLHGGPYEQYF.

CDR3 loop: CATSDSPVPGTDTQYF. The DNA for the CDR3 is TGTGCCACCAGTGATTCGCCGGTCCCCGGTACAGATACGCAGTATTTT. The V call is TRBV24-1, the J call TRBJ2-3; D unclear. CDR1 is KGHDR and CDR2 is SFDVKD in the germline V gene. CDR3 length equals 16 residues. The V gene lost 2 bases and the J gene lost 3 bases, with 14 bases spanning the gap.

This chain connects TRBV29-1 to TRBJ2-7; D gene unclear. The CDR3 loop spans 12 amino acids. V gave up 5 bases and J gave up 3 bases, with 11 bases separating them. CDR1 SQVTM and CDR2 ANQGSEA come from the germline V gene. CDR3 nucleotide sequence: TGCAGCGTTCTCGACGGTTTCTACGAGCAGTACTTC. Translated, it gives CSVLDGFYEQYF.

This clonotype was observed a handful of times. The rearrangement joins TRBV29-1 to TRBJ1-2, with 7 nucleotides matching TRBD1. This CDR3 has 14 residues. Trimming at V came to 4 bases and at J to 4 bases, leaving 9 bases not matched to a gene. Germline V lookup: CDR1 SQVTM, CDR2 ANQGSEA. The CDR3 region has the DNA TGCAGCGTTGTTCCCCTCCGGGACAGCTATGGCTACACCTTC. It encodes CSVVPLRDSYGYTF. The full variable domain, completed using reference TRBV29-1 and TRBJ1-2, is SAVISQKPSRDICQRGTSLTIQCQVDSQVTMMFWYRQQPGQSLTLIATANQGSEATYESGFVIDKFPISRPNLTFSTLTVSNMSPEDSSIYLCSVVPLRDSYGYTFGSGTRLTVV.

This clonotype came up a few times. The chain employs TRBV20-1 and TRBJ1-5; D is ambiguous. Germline V gene data show CDR1 as DFQATT and CDR2 as SNEGSKA (reference sequence). Deletions cut 0 bases from V and 5 bases from J, with 8 bases between. This CDR3 spans 13 amino acids. The CDR3 spells CSARDDGDQPQHF. The CDR3 DNA sequence: TGCAGTGCTAGAGATGACGGGGATCAGCCCCAGCATTTT.

This clonotype showed up just a few times. The chain is built from TRBV20-1 and TRBJ2-1; no definite D call. Trimming stripped 5 bases from V and 4 bases from J, with 9 bases between. CDR1 is DFQATT and CDR2 is SNEGSKA in the germline V gene (reference sequence). This CDR3 is 12 amino acids long. CDR3 in amino acids: CSARPSYNEQFF. The CDR3 DNA sequence: TGCAGTGCTCGACCTAGTTACAATGAGCAGTTCTTC.

This chain's CDR3 is CASSSIDGGGEFF. For the CDR3, the DNA is TGCGCCAGCAGCTCTATTGACGGAGGGGGGGAGTTCTTC. The chain carries TRBV5-1 and TRBJ2-1; possible D gene TRBD2, 7 bases. The CDR3 runs to 13 residues. In germline, CDR1 is SGHRS, CDR2 YFSETQ. V was pared by 3 bases and J by 14 bases, with 18 bases between. The entire variable domain, with the rest obtained from reference TRBV5-1 and TRBJ2-1, is as follows: KAGVTQTPRYLIKTRGQQVTLSCSPISGHRSVSWYQQTPGQGLQFLFEYFSETQRNKGNFPGRFSGRQFSNSRSEMNVSTLELGDSALYLCASSSIDGGGEFFGPGTRLTVL.

In this sample, this clonotype turned up a few times. At one boundary the junction diverges from the germline segment, which might be a read error. This chain's CDR3 is CASSLAPLAVF. Written as DNA, the CDR3 is TGTGCCAGCAGCTTAGCCCCTCTCGCCGTTTTC. The V gene is TRBV7-2, the J gene TRBJ2-7; D uncertain. This CDR3 contains 11 residues. From germline, CDR1 is SGHTA and CDR2 FQGNSA.

The rearrangement links TRBV4-3 to TRBJ2-5; D call uncertain. The CDR3 is 14 amino acids. V lost 4 bases and J 8 bases, leaving 17 bases between the germline ends. Germline CDR1 reads LGHNA; CDR2 reads YSLEER. In DNA form, the CDR3 reads TGCGCCAGCAGCCCCAGTGACATCCAGAGCACCCAGTACTTC. Its protein is CASSPSDIQSTQYF.

In this sample, this clonotype turned up many times. This sequence joins TRBV3-1 and TRBJ2-1; D gene ambiguous. This CDR3 contains 11 residues. Per germline, CDR1 LGHDT and CDR2 YNNKEL (reference sequence). The germline V and J ends were trimmed by 1 base and 7 bases, with 2 bases remaining between them. The CDR3 region has the DNA TGTGCCAGCAGCCAAGCTAATGAGCAGTTCTTC. It codes for CASSQANEQFF.

The V call is TRBV7-2, the J call TRBJ2-7; 9 bases map to TRBD2. The CDR3 extends over 17 amino acids. From germline, CDR1 is SGHTA and CDR2 FQGNSA. Unmatched junction bases numbered 12, after V lost 2 bases and J lost 4 bases. The CDR3 nucleotides read TGTGCCAGCAGCTTACCGCTAGCGGGACCCAGCCAGTACGAGCAGTACTTC. This encodes CASSLPLAGPSQYEQYF.

In nucleotides, the CDR3 is TGTGCCAGCAGTCCAACGCGGCCGGCAGGGAGCTCCTACGAGCAGTACTTC. Translation gives CASSPTRPAGSSYEQYF. The rearrangement joins TRBV12-3 or TRBV12-4 to TRBJ2-7, with D perhaps TRBD1 or TRBD2 (5 bases each). The length of the CDR3 is 17 residues. The germline V and J ends were trimmed by 5 bases and 0 bases, with 20 bases remaining between them.

This clonotype was recorded a few times. V gene TRBV20-1 combines with J gene TRBJ2-1; 7 nucleotides line up with TRBD2. Germline CDR1 DFQATT, CDR2 SNEGSKA (reference sequence). The CDR3 loop spans 14 amino acids. The V segment lost 1 base and the J segment 5 bases; nucleotides outside the gene matches: 5. CDR3 loop: CSARVWGGDNEQFF. CDR3 nucleotides: TGCAGTGCTAGAGTTTGGGGGGGGGACAATGAGCAGTTCTTC.

This clonotype was seen a handful of times. The chain carries TRBV29-1 and TRBJ2-5; 11 nucleotides match TRBD2. The V segment lost 4 bases and the J segment 5 bases; nucleotides outside the gene matches: 15. CDR1 is SQVTM and CDR2 is ANQGSEA in the germline V gene. The CDR3 is made up of 17 amino acids. The CDR3 sequence: CSVAPTSGTFVRETQYF. The CDR3 region has the DNA TGCAGCGTTGCACCGACTAGCGGGACTTTCGTTCGGGAGACCCAGTACTTC.

CDR3 in DNA: TGTGCCAGCAGCTTAGTACATGTCAGGACAGGGTATAATTCACCCCTCCACTTT. Protein product: CASSLVHVRTGYNSPLHF. The chain is built from TRBV7-8 and TRBJ1-6; 8 nucleotides match TRBD1. The CDR3 has 18 residues. V dropped 1 base and J dropped 4; count of bases not matched to a gene: 9. Germline CDR1 reads SGHVS; CDR2 reads FQNEAQ.

CDR3 sequence reads: CASSQPGGARPGNTIYF. The CDR3 nucleotides are TGCGCCAGCAGCCAGCCTGGGGGGGCCAGACCTGGAAACACCATATATTTT. The chain has TRBV4-1 and TRBJ1-3; perhaps TRBD1 as D (6 bases). The V and J ends lost 3 bases and 2 bases respectively, with 17 bases between them. Per germline, CDR1 MGHRA and CDR2 YSYEKL. The length of the CDR3 is 17 residues.

V is TRBV10-3 and J is TRBJ2-6; D is uncertain. CDR1 and CDR2 from the germline V gene are ENHRY and SYGVKD. Trimming pared 5 bases from V and 1 base from J, leaving 3 bases between. This CDR3 is built from 13 residues. CDR3: CAISHSGANVLTF. CDR3 in DNA: TGTGCCATCAGTCATTCTGGGGCCAACGTCCTGACTTTC.

This chain uses TRBV6-2 or TRBV6-3 with TRBJ2-1; D may be TRBD2 (5 bases). The CDR3 is made up of 16 amino acids. Germline CDR1 is MNHEY and CDR2 is SVGEGT. Trimming removed 1 base at V and 14 bases at J, with 24 bases between. CDR3 nucleotides: TGTGCCAGCAGTTACTACGCACTAAGAGGACTCCGTCTTAAGTTCTTC. Translated: CASSYYALRGLRLKFF.

In its sample, this clonotype was seen many times. An end of the junction does not agree with germline; a read error may underlie this. This sequence joins TRBV5-1 and TRBJ2-5; no definite D call. The CDR3 loop spans 13 amino acids. Germline loops: CDR1 SGHRS, CDR2 YFSETQ. CDR3 sequence reads: CASSLVRRETQYF. The CDR3, as DNA: TGTGCCAGCAGCTTAGTTAGGCGAGAGACCCAGTACTTC.

This clonotype came up a few times. V usage is TRBV12-3 or TRBV12-4 and J usage is TRBJ2-1; 10 bases are a match to TRBD2. V trimming: 3 bases; J trimming: 7 bases; junction bases outside the gene matches: 9. This CDR3 is built from 16 residues. CDR3 amino acids: CASSFWALAGSNEQFF. Here the CDR3 DNA reads TGTGCCAGCAGTTTTTGGGCACTAGCGGGGTCGAATGAGCAGTTCTTC.

V usage is TRBV2 and J usage is TRBJ2-3; the D is unclear. V lost 7 bases, J lost 4 bases, and 15 bases lay in between. Germline V CDR1 and CDR2: SNHLY, FYNNEI. This CDR3 has 14 residues. The DNA of the CDR3 is TGTGCCAGCATGAAAGGCTTTTTTCCAGATACGCAGTATTTT. Its protein is CASMKGFFPDTQYF.

In its sample, this clonotype was seen a few times. V usage is TRBV30 and J usage is TRBJ2-4; 8 bases line up with TRBD1. J gave up 5 bases and V 1 base, and 7 bases lay outside the gene matches. This CDR3 contains 15 residues. CDR1 is GTSNPN and CDR2 is SVGIG in the germline V gene (reference sequence). The DNA of the CDR3 is TGTGCCTGGAGTGCACCGGGACAGGTAGAAAACATTCAGTACTTC. Translated, it gives CAWSAPGQVENIQYF. The full variable domain, its missing parts supplied by reference TRBV30 and TRBJ2-4, is SQTIHQWPATLVQPVGSPLSLECTVEGTSNPNLYWYRQAAGRGLQLLFYSVGIGQISSEVPQNLSASRPQDRQFILSSKKLLLSDSGFYLCAWSAPGQVENIQYFGAGTRLSVL.

This clonotype was seen only a few times. The genes are TRBV24-1 and TRBJ2-5; 8 bases map to TRBD1. In germline, CDR1 is KGHDR, CDR2 SFDVKD. The CDR3 loop spans 12 amino acids. Trimming removed 6 bases from V and 5 bases from J; junction bases left unmatched: 1. CDR3 amino acids: CATSTGGETQYF. The CDR3 DNA sequence: TGTGCCACCAGTACAGGGGGGGAGACCCAGTACTTC.